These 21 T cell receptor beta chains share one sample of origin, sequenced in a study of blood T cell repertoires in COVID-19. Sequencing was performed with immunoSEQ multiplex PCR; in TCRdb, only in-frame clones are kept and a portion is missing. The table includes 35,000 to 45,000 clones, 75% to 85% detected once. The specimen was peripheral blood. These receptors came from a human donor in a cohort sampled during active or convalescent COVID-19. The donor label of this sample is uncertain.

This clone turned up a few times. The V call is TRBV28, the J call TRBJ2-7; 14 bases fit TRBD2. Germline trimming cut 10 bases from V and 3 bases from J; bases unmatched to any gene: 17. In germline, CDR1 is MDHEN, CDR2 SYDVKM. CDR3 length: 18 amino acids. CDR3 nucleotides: TGTGCCACCTACTCCGGGACTAGCGGGAGAAGTGGGAGCTACGAGCAGTACTTC. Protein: CATYSGTSGRSGSYEQYF. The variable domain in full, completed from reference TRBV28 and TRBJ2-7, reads DVKVTQSSRYLVKRTGEKVFLECVQDMDHENMFWYRQDPGLGLRLIYFSYDVKMKEKGDIPEGYSVSREKKERFSLILESASTNQTSMYLCATYSGTSGRSGSYEQYFGPGTRLTVT.

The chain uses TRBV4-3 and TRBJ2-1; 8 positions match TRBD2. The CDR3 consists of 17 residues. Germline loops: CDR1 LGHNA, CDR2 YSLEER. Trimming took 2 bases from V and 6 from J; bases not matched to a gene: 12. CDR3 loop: CASSQPTRGTRSNEQFF. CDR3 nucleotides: TGCGCCAGCAGCCAACCAACAAGGGGGACTAGATCCAATGAGCAGTTCTTC.

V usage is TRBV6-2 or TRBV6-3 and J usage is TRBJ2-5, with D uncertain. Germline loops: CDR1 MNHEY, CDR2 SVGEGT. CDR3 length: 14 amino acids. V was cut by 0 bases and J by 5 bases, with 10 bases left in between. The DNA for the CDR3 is TGTGCCAGCAGTTACTCGATCGAGAGGGAGACCCAGTACTTC. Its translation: CASSYSIERETQYF.

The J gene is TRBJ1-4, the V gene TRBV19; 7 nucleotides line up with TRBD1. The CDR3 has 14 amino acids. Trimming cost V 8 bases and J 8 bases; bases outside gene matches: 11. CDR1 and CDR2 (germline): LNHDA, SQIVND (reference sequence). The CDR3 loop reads CASSYRGFGEKLFF. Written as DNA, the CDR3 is TGTGCCAGTTCTTACAGGGGCTTTGGAGAAAAACTGTTTTTT.

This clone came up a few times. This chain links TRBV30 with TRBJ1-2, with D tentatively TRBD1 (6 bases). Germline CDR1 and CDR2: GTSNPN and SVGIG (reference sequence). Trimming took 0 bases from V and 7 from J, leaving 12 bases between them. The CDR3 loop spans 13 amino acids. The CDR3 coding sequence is TGTGCCTGGAGTGTTCCCCCAGGGGTTGGCTACACCTTC. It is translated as CAWSVPPGVGYTF.

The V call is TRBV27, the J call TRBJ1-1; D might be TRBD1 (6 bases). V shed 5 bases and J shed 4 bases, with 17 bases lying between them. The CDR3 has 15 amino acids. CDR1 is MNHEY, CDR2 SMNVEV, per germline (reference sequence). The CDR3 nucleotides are TGTGCCAGCAGTGAAACGTTGACAGGCCTCACTGAAGCTTTCTTT. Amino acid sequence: CASSETLTGLTEAFF.

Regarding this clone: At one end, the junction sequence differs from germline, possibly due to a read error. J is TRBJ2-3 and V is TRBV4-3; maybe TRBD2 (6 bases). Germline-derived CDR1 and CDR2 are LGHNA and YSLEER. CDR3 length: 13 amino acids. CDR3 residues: CASSQAKGLRIHF. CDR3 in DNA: TGCGCCAGCAGCCAAGCTAAGGGACTTCGGATACATTTT.

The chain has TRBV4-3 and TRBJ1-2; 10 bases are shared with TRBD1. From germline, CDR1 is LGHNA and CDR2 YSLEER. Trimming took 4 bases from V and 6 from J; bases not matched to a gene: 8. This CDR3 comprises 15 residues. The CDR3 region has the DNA TGCGCCAGCAGCCGCCTTGGACAGGGGGGGAATGGCTACACCTTC. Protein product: CASSRLGQGGNGYTF.

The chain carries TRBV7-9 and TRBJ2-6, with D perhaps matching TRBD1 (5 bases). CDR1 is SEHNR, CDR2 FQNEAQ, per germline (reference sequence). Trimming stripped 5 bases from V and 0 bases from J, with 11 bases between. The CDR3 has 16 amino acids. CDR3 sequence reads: CASSARQTSGANVLTF. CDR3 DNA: TGTGCCAGCAGCGCCCGACAGACCTCTGGGGCCAACGTCCTGACTTTC.

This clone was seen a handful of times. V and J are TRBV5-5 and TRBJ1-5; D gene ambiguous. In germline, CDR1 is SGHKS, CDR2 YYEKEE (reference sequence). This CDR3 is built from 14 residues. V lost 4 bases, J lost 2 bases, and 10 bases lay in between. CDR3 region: CASSQRDGNQPQHF. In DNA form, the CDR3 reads TGTGCCAGCAGCCAGCGGGATGGCAATCAGCCCCAGCATTTT.

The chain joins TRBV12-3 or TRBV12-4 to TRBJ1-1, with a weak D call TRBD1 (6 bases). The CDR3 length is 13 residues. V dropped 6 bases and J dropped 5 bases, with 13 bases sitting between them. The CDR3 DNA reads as TGTGCCAGCAGCCCTACAGGGCTTACTGAAGCTTTCTTT. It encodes CASSPTGLTEAFF.

The CDR3 bases are TGTGCCAGCAGTTTTGGAGGCGGGAGGCGGGTTCGGGAGCAGTACTTC. Translated: CASSFGGGRRVREQYF. The chain couples TRBV28 to TRBJ2-7, with TRBD2 matching over 8 bases. V was pared by 3 bases and J by 7 bases, with 14 bases of the junction left unmatched. The CDR3 is 16 amino acids. Germline V gene lookup returns CDR1 MDHEN and CDR2 SYDVKM.

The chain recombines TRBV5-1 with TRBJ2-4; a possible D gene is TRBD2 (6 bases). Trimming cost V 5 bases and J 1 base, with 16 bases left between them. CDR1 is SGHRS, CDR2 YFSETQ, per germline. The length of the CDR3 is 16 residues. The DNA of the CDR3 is TGCGCCAGCAGTCAGGGCGCGGGGTTTGCCAAAAACATTCAGTACTTC. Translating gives CASSQGAGFAKNIQYF.

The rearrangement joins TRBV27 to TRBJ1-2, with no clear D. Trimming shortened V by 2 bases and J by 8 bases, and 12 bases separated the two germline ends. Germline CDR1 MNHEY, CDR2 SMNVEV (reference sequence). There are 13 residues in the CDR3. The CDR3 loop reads CASSLNGHMGYTF. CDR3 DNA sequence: TGTGCCAGCAGTTTAAATGGCCACATGGGCTACACCTTC.

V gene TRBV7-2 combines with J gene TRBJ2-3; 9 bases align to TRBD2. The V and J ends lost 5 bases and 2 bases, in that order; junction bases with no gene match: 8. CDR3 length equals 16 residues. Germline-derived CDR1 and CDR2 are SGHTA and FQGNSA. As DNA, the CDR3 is TGTGCCAGCAGCCCCCAGACTAGCGGAGACACAGATACGCAGTATTTT. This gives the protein CASSPQTSGDTDTQYF.

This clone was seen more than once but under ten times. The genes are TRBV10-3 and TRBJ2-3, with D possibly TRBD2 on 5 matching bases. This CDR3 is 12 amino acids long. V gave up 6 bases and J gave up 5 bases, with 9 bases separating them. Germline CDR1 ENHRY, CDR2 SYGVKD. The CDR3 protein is CAIRNEGDTQYF. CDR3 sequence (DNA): TGTGCCATCAGGAACGAGGGAGATACGCAGTATTTT.

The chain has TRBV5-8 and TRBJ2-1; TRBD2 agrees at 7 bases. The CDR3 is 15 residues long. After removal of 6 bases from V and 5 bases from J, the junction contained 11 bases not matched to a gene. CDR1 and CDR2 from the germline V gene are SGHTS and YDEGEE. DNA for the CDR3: TGTGCCAGCACTTACCGGAGGACTAGGAACAATGAGCAGTTCTTC. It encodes CASTYRRTRNNEQFF.

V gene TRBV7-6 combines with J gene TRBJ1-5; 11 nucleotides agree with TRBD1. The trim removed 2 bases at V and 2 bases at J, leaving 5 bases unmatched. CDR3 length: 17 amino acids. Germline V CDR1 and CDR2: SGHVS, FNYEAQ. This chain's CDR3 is CASSLTPGQGGNQPQHF. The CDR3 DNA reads TGTGCCAGCAGCTTAACGCCGGGACAGGGGGGCAATCAGCCCCAGCATTTT.

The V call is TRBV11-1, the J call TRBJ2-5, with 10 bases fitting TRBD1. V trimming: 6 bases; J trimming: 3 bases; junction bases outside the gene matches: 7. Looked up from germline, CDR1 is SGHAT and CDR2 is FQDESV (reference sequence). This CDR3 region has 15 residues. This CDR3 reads CASRRGTGAEETQYF. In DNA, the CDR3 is TGTGCCAGCAGAAGAGGGACAGGGGCTGAAGAGACCCAGTACTTC. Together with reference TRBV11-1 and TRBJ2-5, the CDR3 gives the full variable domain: EAEVAQSPRYKITEKSQAVAFWCDPISGHATLYWYRQILGQGPELLVQFQDESVVDDSQLPKDRFSAERLKGVDSTLKIQPAELGDSAMYLCASRRGTGAEETQYFGPGTRLLVL.

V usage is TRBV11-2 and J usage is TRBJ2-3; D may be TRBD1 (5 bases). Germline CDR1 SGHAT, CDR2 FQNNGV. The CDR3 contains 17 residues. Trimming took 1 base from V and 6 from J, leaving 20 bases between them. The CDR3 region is CASSLVGRADYQDTQYF. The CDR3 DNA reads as TGTGCCAGCAGCTTAGTAGGCAGGGCGGATTATCAGGATACGCAGTATTTT.

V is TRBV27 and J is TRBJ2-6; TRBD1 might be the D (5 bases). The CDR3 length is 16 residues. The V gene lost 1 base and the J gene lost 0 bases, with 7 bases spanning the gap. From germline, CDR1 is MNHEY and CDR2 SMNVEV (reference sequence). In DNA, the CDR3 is TGTGCCAGCAGTTTATTGGGGCCCTCTGGGGCCAACGTCCTGACTTTC. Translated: CASSLLGPSGANVLTF.